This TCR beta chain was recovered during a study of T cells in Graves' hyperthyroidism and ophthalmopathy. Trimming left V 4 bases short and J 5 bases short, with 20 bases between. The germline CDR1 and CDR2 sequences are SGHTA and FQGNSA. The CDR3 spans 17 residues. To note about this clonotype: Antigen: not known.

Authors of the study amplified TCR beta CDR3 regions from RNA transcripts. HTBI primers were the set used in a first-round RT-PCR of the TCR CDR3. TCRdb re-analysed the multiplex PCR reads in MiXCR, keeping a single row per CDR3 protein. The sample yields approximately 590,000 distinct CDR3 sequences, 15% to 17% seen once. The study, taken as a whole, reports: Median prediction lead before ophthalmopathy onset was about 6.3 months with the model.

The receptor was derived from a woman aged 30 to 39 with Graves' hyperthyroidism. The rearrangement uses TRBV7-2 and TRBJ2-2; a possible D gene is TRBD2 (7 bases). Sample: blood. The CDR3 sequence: CASSSRGGLAGTGELFF. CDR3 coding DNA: TGTGCCAGCAGCTCGAGGGGGGGACTCGCCGGGACCGGGGAGCTGTTTTTT.